The clone carrying this TCR beta chain was detected a few times. These data originate in a study of shared clonotypes between healthy human individuals. The method was immunoSEQ multiplex PCR; TCRdb's version includes in-frame clones alone and lacks a portion of them. The sample contains 740,000 or so clones, roughly 72% of which appear only once. This TCR came from a woman between 25 and 40 years old in good health. Sequencing was done on a sample of memory CD4+ T cells sorted from blood. Subset denoted: CD45RA-negative fraction.

CDR3 nucleotides: TGTGCCAGTAGTCGCGGGAGGGCACCCTACGAGCAGTACTTC. Its protein product is CASSRGRAPYEQYF. The gene calls are TRBV19 and TRBJ2-7; 9 nucleotides match TRBD2. This CDR3 comprises 14 residues. V lost 5 bases and J lost 2; bases outside the gene matches: 4. In germline, CDR1 is LNHDA, CDR2 SQIVND (reference sequence).